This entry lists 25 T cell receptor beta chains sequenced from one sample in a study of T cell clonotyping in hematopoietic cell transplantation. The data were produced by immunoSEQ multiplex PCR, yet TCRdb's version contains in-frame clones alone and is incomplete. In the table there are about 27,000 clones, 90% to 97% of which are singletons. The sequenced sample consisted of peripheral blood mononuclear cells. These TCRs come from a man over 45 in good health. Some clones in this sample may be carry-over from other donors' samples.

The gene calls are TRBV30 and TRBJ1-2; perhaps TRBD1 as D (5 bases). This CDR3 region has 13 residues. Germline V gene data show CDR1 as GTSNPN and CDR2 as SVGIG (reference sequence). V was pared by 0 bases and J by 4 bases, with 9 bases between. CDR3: CAWSVMGGYGYTF. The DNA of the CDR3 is TGTGCCTGGAGTGTAATGGGGGGCTATGGCTACACCTTC.

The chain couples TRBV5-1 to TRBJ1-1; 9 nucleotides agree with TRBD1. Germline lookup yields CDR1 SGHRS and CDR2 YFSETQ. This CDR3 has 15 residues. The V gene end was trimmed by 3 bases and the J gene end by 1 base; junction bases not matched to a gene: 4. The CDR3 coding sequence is TGCGCCAGCAGCTCGAAGACAGGGGGGAACACTGAAGCTTTCTTT. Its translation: CASSSKTGGNTEAFF.

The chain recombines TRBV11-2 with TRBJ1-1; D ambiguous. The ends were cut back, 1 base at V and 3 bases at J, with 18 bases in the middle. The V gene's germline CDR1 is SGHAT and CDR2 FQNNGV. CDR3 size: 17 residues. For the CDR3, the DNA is TGTGCCAGCAGCTTAGGGAACCTGTCTCGTCGGGACACTGAAGCTTTCTTT. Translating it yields CASSLGNLSRRDTEAFF.

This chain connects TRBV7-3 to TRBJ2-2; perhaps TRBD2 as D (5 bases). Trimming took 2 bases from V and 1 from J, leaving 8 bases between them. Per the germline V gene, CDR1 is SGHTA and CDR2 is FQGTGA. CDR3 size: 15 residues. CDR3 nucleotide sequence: TGTGCCAGCAGCTTATTCGGGGTGAACACCGGGGAGCTGTTTTTT. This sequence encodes CASSLFGVNTGELFF.

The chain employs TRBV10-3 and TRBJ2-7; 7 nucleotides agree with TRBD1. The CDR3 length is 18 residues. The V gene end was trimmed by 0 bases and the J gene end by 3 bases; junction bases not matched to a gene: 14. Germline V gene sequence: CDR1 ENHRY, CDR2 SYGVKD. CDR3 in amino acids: CAISESPGSGTERYEQYF. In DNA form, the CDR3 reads TGTGCCATCAGTGAGTCGCCTGGGTCTGGGACAGAACGCTACGAGCAGTACTTC.

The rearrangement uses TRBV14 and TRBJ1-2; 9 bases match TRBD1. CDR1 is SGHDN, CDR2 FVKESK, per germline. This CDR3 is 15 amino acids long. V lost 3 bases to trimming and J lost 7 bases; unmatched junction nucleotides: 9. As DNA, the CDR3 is TGTGCCAGCAGCCACACCGGGACAGGGTTGTCTGGCTACACCTTC. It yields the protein CASSHTGTGLSGYTF.

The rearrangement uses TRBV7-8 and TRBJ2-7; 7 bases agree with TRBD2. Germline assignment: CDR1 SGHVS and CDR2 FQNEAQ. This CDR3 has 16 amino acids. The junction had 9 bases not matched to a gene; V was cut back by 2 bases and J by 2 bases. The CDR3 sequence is CASSLSLAESAYEQYF. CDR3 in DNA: TGTGCCAGCAGCTTATCGCTAGCGGAGAGCGCCTACGAGCAGTACTTC.

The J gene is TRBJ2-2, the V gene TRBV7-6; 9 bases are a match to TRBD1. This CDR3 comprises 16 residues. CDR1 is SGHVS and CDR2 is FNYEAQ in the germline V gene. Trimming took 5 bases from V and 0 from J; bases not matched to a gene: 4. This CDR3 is CASSPNRGPNTGELFF. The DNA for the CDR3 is TGTGCCAGCAGCCCCAACAGGGGGCCGAACACCGGGGAGCTGTTTTTT.

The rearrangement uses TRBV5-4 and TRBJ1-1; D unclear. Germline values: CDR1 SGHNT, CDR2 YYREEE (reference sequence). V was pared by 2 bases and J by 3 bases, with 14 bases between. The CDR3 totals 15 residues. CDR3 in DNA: TGTGCCAGCAGCTTTGCGGGCGCCAGAGACACTGAAGCTTTCTTT. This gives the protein CASSFAGARDTEAFF.

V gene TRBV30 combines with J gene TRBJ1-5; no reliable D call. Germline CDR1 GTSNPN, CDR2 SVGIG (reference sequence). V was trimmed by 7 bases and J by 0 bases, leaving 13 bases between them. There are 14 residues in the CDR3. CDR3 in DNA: TGTGCCTACAATGGGGTTAATAGCAATCAGCCCCAGCATTTT. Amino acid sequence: CAYNGVNSNQPQHF.

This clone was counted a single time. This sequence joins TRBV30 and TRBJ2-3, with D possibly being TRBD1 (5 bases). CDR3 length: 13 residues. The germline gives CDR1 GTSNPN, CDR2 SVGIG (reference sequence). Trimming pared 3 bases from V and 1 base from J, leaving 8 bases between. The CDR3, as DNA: TGTGCCTGGAGAGAACAGGGCACAGATACGCAGTATTTT. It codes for CAWREQGTDTQYF.

The CDR3 is CATSRGQGATAEAFF. For the CDR3, the DNA is TGTGCCACCAGCCGAGGACAGGGGGCGACCGCTGAAGCTTTCTTT. J is TRBJ1-1 and V is TRBV15, with TRBD1 identical over 11 bases. CDR1 and CDR2 (germline): LNHNV, YYDKDF (reference sequence). V shed 5 bases, J shed 6 bases, and the junction held 8 bases outside the gene matches. This CDR3 comprises 15 residues.

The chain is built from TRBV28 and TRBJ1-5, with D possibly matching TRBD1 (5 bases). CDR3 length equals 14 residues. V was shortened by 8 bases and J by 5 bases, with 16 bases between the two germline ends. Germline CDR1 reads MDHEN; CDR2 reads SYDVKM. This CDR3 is CASGSGGRDQPQHF. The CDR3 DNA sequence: TGTGCCAGCGGGAGCGGGGGTAGGGATCAGCCCCAGCATTTT.

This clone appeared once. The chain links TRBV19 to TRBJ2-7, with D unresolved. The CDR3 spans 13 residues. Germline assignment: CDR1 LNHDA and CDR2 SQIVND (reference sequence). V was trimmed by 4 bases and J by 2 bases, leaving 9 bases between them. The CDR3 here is CASSTDSPYEQYF. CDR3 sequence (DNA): TGTGCCAGTAGTACCGACTCGCCCTACGAGCAGTACTTC.

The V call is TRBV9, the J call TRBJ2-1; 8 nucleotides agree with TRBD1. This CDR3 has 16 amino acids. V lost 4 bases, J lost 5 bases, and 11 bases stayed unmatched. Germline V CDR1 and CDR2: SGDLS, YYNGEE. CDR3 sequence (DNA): TGTGCCAGCAGCCCAAAGACCCGGACAGGGAACAATGAGCAGTTCTTC. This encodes CASSPKTRTGNNEQFF. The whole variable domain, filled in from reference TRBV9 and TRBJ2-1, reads DSGVTQTPKHLITATGQRVTLRCSPRSGDLSVYWYQQSLDQGLQFLIQYYNGEERAKGNILERFSAQQFPDLHSELNLSSLELGDSALYFCASSPKTRTGNNEQFFGPGTRLTVL.

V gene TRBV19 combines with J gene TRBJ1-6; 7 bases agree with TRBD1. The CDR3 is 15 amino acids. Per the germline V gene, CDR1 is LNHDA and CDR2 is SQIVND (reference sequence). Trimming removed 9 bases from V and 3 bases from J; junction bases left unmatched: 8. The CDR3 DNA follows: TGTGCCAGACAGACAGGGCTTTACTATAATTCACCCCTCCACTTT. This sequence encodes CARQTGLYYNSPLHF.

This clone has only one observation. The DNA for the CDR3 is TGCAGTGCCCGAAAGCGGGATACGCAGTATTTT. It is translated as CSARKRDTQYF. V is TRBV20-1 and J is TRBJ2-3; possibly TRBD2 for D (5 bases). Germline CDR1 DFQATT, CDR2 SNEGSKA (reference sequence). V lost 6 bases to trimming and J lost 6 bases, with 10 bases between them. The CDR3 is made up of 11 amino acids.

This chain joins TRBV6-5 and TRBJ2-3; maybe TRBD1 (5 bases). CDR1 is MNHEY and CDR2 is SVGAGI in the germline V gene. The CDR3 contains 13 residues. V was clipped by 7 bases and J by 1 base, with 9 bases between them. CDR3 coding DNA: TGTGCCAGCAAAGTGACAGGCACAGATACGCAGTATTTT. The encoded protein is CASKVTGTDTQYF.

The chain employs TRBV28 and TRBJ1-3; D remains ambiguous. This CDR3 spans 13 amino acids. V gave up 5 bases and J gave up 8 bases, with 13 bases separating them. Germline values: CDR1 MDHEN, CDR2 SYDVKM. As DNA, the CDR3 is TGTGCCAGCAGTATTCCCGGAACGGACACCATATATTTT. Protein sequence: CASSIPGTDTIYF. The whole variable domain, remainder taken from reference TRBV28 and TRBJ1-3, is DVKVTQSSRYLVKRTGEKVFLECVQDMDHENMFWYRQDPGLGLRLIYFSYDVKMKEKGDIPEGYSVSREKKERFSLILESASTNQTSMYLCASSIPGTDTIYFGEGSWLTVV.

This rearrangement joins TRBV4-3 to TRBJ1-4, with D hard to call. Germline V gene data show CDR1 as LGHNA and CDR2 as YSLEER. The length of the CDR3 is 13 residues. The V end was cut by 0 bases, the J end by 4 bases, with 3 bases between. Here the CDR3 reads CASSQDLNEKLFF. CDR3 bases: TGCGCCAGCAGCCAAGACCTTAATGAAAAACTGTTTTTT.

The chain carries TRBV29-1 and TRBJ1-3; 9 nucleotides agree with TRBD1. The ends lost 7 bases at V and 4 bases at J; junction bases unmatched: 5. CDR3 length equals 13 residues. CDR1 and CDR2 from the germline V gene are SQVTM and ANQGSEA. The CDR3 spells CSARTGEGNTIYF. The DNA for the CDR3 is TGCAGCGCGCGGACAGGGGAGGGAAACACCATATATTTT.

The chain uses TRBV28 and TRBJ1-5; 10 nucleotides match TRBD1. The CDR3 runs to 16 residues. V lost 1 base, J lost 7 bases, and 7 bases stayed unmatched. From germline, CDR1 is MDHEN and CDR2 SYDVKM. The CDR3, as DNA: TGTGCCAGCAGTTTATACGGGACAGGGGTTAAGCAGCCCCAGCATTTT. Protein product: CASSLYGTGVKQPQHF. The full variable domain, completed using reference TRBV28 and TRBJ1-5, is DVKVTQSSRYLVKRTGEKVFLECVQDMDHENMFWYRQDPGLGLRLIYFSYDVKMKEKGDIPEGYSVSREKKERFSLILESASTNQTSMYLCASSLYGTGVKQPQHFGDGTRLSIL.

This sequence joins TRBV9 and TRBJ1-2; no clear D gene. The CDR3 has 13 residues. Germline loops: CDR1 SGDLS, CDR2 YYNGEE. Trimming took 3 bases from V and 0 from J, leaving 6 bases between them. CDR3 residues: CASSAIANYGYTF. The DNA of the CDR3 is TGTGCCAGCAGCGCAATAGCTAACTATGGCTACACCTTC. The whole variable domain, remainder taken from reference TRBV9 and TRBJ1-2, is DSGVTQTPKHLITATGQRVTLRCSPRSGDLSVYWYQQSLDQGLQFLIQYYNGEERAKGNILERFSAQQFPDLHSELNLSSLELGDSALYFCASSAIANYGYTFGSGTRLTVV.

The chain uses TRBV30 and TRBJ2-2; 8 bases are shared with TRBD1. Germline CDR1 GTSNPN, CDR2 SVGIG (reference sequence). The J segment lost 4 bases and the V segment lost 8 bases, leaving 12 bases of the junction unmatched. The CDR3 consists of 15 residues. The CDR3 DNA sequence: TGTGCCACGGACCCGGGACAGGCTTCCACCGGGGAGCTGTTTTTT. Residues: CATDPGQASTGELFF.

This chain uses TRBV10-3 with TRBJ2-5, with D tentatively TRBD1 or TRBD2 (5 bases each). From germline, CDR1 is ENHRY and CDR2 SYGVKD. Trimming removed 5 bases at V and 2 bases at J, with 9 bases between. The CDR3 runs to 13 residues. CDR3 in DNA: TGTGCCATCAGTCCCAGGGAGCAAGAGACCCAGTACTTC. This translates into CAISPREQETQYF.